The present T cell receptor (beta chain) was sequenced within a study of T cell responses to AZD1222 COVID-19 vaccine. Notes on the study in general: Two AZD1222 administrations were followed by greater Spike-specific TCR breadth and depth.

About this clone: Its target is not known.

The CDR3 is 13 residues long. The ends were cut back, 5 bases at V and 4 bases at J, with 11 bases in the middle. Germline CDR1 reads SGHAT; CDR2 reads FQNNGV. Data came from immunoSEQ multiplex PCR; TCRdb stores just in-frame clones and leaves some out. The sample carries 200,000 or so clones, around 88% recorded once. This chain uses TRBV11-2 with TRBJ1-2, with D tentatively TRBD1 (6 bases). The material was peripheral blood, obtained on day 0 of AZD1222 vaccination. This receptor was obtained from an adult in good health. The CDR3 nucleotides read TGTGCCAGCAGCCCTACAGGGAGCTATGGCTACACCTTC. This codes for CASSPTGSYGYTF.